This T cell receptor (beta chain) was captured by sequencing in a study of blood T cell repertoires in COVID-19 (dated by TCRdb to the early 2020s). Study-wide context: Collaborator samples came from the United States, Italy and Spain and covered acute and convalescent phases of COVID-19. Subjects who had been exposed to COVID-19, were actively infected with it, or had recovered from it provided the deeply sampled blood TCRbeta repertoires that made up the dataset. Samples came from the ongoing ImmuneRACE study (first 160 participants) plus 1,254 subjects from 6 global collaborators. Sample metadata almost always included a de-identified subject ID, COVID-19 status, age in years and sex. The material from the prospective study consisted of cDNA or gDNA derived from T cells, B-cell-depleted T cells, or PBMCs. Where HLA class I and class II types were available, the types were taken from metadata supplied by the sample provider, not from assay-based typing. The repertoires were released in a freely available public database intended as a resource for research on the immune response to SARS-CoV-2. Broader findings and caveats from the paper: Clinical and demographic metadata were provided uncurated, with the amount varying by source and participant.

Whole blood was collected in K2EDTA tubes by collaborating institutions according to the institutions' own protocols. For TCRbeta analysis, collaborator samples were shipped as frozen whole blood, as isolated PBMCs, or as DNA extracted from either sample type. TCRbeta CDR3 regions were amplified from genomic DNA using the immunoSEQ Assay, a bias-controlled multiplex PCR. As for the authors' bioinformatics: The number of nucleated cells in each sample was estimated by amplification of reference gene primers within the assay. To quantify the absolute abundance of each unique TCRbeta CDR3 rearrangement, sequence reads were collapsed and filtered. Productive Simpson clonality was computed per sample as the square root of Simpson's diversity index over productive rearrangements. Sourced from immuneACCESS, this table was stored by TCRdb with only in-frame sequences that have V and J called. A share of the clones is absent; for the studies checked, an unresolved V gene accounts for under half, and the remainder has no known explanation. V, J and clone size derive from that table, while D and trimming were established from the DNA sequence. This sample is represented by 100,000 to 150,000 clones; approximately 83% of them were singletons. Approximately 12% of the sample belongs to the ten largest clones.

A word on this clone: What this receptor recognizes is not known. Base quality data are lacking; no much larger clone is found one base away.

The CDR3 runs 16 amino acids, cysteine and phenylalanine included. Of all the DNA, just the CDR3 is kept, 48 bases in frame from base 1. V loses 5 bases of germline sequence and J loses 1 base, and the interval between the two ends is 15 bases. The germline V gene (reference sequence) supplies CDR1 LNHDA and CDR2 SQIVND. The receptor was derived from a man aged 60 to 75 with acute or convalescent COVID-19. The rearranged segments are TRBV19 and TRBJ1-3; too little of a D gene remains to name it. The specimen sequenced was peripheral blood. The CDR3 corresponds to CASSGGREPSGNTIYF. The DNA sequence is as follows: TGTGCCAGTAGTGGCGGACGGGAACCTTCTGGAAACACCATATATTTT.